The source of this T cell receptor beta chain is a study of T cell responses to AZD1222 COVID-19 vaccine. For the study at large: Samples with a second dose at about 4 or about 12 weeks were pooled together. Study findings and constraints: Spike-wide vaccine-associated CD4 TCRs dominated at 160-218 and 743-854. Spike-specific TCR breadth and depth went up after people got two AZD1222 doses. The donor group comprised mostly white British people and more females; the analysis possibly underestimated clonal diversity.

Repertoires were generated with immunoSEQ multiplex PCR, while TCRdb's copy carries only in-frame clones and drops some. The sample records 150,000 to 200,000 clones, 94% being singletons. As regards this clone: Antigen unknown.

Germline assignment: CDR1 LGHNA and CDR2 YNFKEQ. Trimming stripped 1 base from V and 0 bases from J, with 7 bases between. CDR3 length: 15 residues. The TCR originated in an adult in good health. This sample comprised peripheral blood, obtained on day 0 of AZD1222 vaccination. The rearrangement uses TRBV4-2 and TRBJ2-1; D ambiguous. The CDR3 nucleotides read TGTGCCAGCAGCCAAGTCGGCAACTCCTACAATGAGCAGTTCTTC. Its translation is CASSQVGNSYNEQFF.